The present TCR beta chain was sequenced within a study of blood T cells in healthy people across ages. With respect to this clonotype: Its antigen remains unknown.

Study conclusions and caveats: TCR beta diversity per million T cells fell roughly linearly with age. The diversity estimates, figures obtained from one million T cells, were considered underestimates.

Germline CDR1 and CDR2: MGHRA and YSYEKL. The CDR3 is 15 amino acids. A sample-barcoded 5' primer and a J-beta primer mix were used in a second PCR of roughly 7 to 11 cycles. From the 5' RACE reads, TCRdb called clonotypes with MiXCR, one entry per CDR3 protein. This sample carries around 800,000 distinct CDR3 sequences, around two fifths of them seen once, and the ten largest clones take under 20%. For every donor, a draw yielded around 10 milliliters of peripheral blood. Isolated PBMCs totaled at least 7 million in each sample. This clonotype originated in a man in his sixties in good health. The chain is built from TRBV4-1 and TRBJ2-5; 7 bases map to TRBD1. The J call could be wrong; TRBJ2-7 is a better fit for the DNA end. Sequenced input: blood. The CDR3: CASSQELTGVREQYF. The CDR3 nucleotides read TGCGCCAGCAGCCAAGAGCTAACAGGGGTGCGCGAGCAGTACTTC.